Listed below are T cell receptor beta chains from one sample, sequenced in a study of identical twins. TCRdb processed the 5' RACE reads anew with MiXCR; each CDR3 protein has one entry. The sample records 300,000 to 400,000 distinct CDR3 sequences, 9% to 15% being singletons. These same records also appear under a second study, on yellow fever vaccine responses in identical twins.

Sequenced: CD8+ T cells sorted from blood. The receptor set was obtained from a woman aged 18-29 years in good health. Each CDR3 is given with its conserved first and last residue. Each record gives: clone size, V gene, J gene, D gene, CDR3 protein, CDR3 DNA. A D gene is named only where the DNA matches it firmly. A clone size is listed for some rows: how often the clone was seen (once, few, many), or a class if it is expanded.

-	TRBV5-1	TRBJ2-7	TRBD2	CASSLIAGAYEQYF	TGCGCCAGCAGCTTAATAGCGGGAGCCTACGAGCAGTACTTC
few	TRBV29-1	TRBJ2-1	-	CSVEGGLVYEQFF	TGCAGCGTTGAAGGGGGTCTGGTCTATGAGCAGTTCTTC
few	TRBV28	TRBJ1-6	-	CASSLLSSASPLHF	TGTGCCAGCAGTTTATTGAGTTCAGCTTCACCCCTCCACTTT
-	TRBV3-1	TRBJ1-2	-	CASSQVQAYGYTF	TGTGCCAGCAGCCAAGTTCAGGCGTATGGCTACACCTTC
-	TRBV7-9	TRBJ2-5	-	CASSLVVRGGQETQYF	TGTGCCAGCAGCTTAGTTGTCAGGGGTGGTCAGGAGACCCAGTACTTC
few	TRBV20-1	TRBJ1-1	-	CSARDPRWDSPGTEAFF	TGCAGTGCTAGAGATCCCCGGTGGGACTCACCGGGTACTGAAGCTTTCTTT
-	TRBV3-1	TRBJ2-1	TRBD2	CASSQGLLAQRYNEQFF	TGTGCCAGCAGCCAAGGCCTACTAGCGCAGAGATACAATGAGCAGTTCTTC
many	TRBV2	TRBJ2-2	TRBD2	CASSLAGRTGELFF	TGTGCCAGCAGCCTAGCGGGAAGAACCGGGGAGCTGTTTTTT
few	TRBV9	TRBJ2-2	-	CASSVENTGELFF	TGTGCCAGCAGCGTTGAGAACACCGGGGAGCTGTTTTTT
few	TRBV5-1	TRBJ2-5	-	CASSLGPGAMGETQYF	TGCGCCAGCAGCTTGGGGCCGGGGGCAATGGGAGAGACCCAGTACTTC
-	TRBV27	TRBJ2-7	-	CASSPFVSGDEQYF	TGTGCCAGCAGTCCCTTTGTCAGCGGCGACGAGCAGTACTTC
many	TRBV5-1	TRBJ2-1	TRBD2	CASSLPGLAGGPRSRSYNEQFF	TGCGCCAGCAGCTTACCGGGACTAGCGGGAGGGCCACGTTCTAGATCCTACAATGAGCAGTTCTTC
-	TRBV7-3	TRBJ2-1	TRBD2	CASSVSGGTSPTAEQFF	TGTGCCAGCAGCGTCTCGGGGGGGACTAGCCCTACTGCGGAGCAGTTCTTC
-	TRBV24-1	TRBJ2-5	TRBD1	CATSDSTGTGGFGETQYF	TGTGCCACCAGTGATTCCACCGGGACAGGGGGCTTTGGAGAGACCCAGTACTTC
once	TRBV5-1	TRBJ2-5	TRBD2	CASSLATGGETQYF	TGCGCCAGCAGCTTGGCTACCGGGGGGGAGACCCAGTACTTC
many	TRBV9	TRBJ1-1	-	CASSVQGTEAFF	TGTGCCAGCAGCGTTCAGGGCACTGAAGCTTTCTTT
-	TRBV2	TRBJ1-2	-	CASSEVVGRQPLGGYTF	TGTGCCAGCAGTGAAGTAGTAGGGCGGCAGCCTTTGGGAGGCTACACCTTC
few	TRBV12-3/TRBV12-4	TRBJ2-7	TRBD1	CASSRGPGEQYF	TGTGCCAGCAGCAGGGGGCCGGGGGAGCAGTACTTC
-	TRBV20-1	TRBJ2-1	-	CSARVPGVEGGFNEQFF	TGCAGTGCTAGAGTTCCCGGGGTGGAGGGGGGATTCAATGAGCAGTTCTTC
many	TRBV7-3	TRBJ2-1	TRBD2	CASSLTPGLAGNNEQFF	TGTGCCAGCAGCTTAACGCCGGGACTAGCGGGAAACAATGAGCAGTTCTTC
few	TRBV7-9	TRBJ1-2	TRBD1	CASSSTGTGVYGYTF	TGTGCCAGCAGCTCTACTGGGACAGGAGTCTATGGCTACACCTTC
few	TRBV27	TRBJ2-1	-	CASSLGAPGNEQFF	TGTGCCAGCAGTTTAGGGGCTCCGGGGAATGAGCAGTTCTTC
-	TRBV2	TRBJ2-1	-	CASIGGEQFF	TGTGCCAGCATCGGTGGTGAGCAGTTCTTC
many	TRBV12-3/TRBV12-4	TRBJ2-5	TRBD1	CASREDAQGALETQYF	TGTGCCAGCAGGGAAGACGCGCAGGGGGCCCTTGAGACCCAGTACTTC
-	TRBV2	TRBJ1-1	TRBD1	CASQGGRMEAFF	TGTGCCAGCCAGGGGGGCCGGATGGAGGCTTTCTTT
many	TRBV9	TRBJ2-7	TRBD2	CASSVGGAGAYEQYF	TGTGCCAGCAGCGTAGGAGGAGCGGGAGCCTACGAGCAGTACTTC
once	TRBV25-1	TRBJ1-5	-	CASIPTWEDGNQPQHF	TGTGCCAGCATCCCGACGTGGGAGGATGGCAATCAGCCCCAGCATTTT
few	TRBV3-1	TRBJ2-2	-	CASSPSFGWAGELFF	TGTGCCAGCAGCCCGAGCTTCGGGTGGGCCGGGGAGCTGTTTTTT
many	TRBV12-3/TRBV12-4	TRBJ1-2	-	CASSSSPRGYGYTF	TGTGCCAGCAGTTCTTCCCCCCGGGGCTATGGCTACACCTTC
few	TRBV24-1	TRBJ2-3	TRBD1	CATSDIPRDRETLDTQYF	TGTGCCACCAGTGATATCCCCCGGGACAGGGAGACACTGGATACGCAGTATTTT
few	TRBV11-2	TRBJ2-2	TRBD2	CASSFPLGLAGGYTGELFF	TGTGCCAGCAGCTTCCCTCTGGGACTAGCGGGAGGTTACACCGGGGAGCTGTTTTTT
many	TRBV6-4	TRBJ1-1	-	CASSADPGGGTEAFF	TGTGCCAGCAGTGCCGACCCCGGGGGGGGGACTGAAGCTTTCTTT
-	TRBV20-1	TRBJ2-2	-	CSARDRVGPNTGELFF	TGCAGTGCTAGAGATCGGGTCGGACCGAACACCGGGGAGCTGTTTTTT
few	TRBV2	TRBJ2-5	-	CASTRRLGGRQETQYF	TGTGCCAGCACGAGGAGGCTTGGAGGTCGGCAAGAGACCCAGTACTTC
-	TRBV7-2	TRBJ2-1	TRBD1	CASSPAGGPFNEQFF	TGTGCCAGCAGCCCAGCAGGGGGCCCTTTCAATGAGCAGTTCTTC
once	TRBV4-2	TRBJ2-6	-	CASSREISSGANVLTF	TGTGCCAGCAGCCGAGAAATTAGCTCTGGGGCCAACGTCCTGACTTTC
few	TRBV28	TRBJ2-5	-	CASSLQDQETQYF	TGTGCCAGCAGTTTGCAGGACCAAGAGACCCAGTACTTC
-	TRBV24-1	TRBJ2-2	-	CATSLRYTGELFF	TGTGCCACCTCCCTTCGATACACCGGGGAGCTGTTTTTT